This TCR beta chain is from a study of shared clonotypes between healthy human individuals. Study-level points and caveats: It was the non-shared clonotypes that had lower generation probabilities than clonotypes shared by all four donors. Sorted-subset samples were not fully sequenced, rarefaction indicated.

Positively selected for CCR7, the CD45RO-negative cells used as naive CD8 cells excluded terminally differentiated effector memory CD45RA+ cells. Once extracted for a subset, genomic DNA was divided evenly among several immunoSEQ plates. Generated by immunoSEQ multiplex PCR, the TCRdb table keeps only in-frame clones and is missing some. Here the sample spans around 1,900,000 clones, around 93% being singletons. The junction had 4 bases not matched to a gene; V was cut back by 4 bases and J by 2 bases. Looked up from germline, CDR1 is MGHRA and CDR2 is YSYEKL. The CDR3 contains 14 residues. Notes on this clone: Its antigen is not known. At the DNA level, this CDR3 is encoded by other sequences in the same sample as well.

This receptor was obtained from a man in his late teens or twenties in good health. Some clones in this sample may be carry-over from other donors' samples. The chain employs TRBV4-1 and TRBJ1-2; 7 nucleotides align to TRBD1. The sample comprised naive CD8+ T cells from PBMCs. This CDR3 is CASSPLQGNYGYTF. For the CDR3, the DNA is TGCGCCAGCAGCCCGCTACAGGGGAACTATGGCTACACCTTC.